The sequence of this T cell receptor (beta chain) was determined in a study of blood T cell repertoires in COVID-19. Whole-study context: The United States, Italy and Spain were the sources of the acute and convalescent COVID-19 samples. T cells, B-cell-depleted T cells, or PBMCs supplied cDNA or gDNA.

Original methodology: Amplified reference gene primers provided the basis for estimating nucleated cell counts. Clones were read by immunoSEQ multiplex PCR, and TCRdb kept only the in-frame ones, dropping some. V, J and clone size are taken as reported in that table, and D and trimming were inferred from the DNA itself. The sample holds 60,000 to 85,000 clones; approximately 87% are singletons and the top ten take approximately 4.7%. The germline V gene has CDR1 MNHEY and CDR2 SVGAGI. The CDR3 length is 14 residues. Germline trimming cut 6 bases from V and 2 bases from J; bases unmatched to any gene: 2.

The chain links TRBV6-5 to TRBJ2-1; 9 bases are shared with TRBD1. Source material: peripheral blood. This receptor was taken from a man aged 45-65 years with active COVID-19. In nucleotides, the CDR3 is TGTGCCAGCAGCCGGGACAGGGCCTACAATGAGCAGTTCTTC. As protein: CASSRDRAYNEQFF.